This TCR beta chain was sequenced in a study of cytomegalovirus exposure and HLA in healthy donors. General study findings and limits: Most TCR sequences were seen very rarely across donors, but some public TCRs occurred in many. Reportedly, a later analysis found an Asian-associated ancestry cluster had fewer N-insertions than the roughly 700-donor mean.

Per germline, CDR1 SGHDT and CDR2 YYEEEE. J lost 3 bases, V lost 0 bases, and 3 bases had no gene match. This CDR3 has 15 residues. PCR involved 60 Vbeta and 13 Jbeta primers. Sequencing was performed with immunoSEQ multiplex PCR; in TCRdb, only in-frame clones are kept and a portion is missing. The sample yields around 110,000 clones, around 80% seen once. For this clone: Its antigen is still unknown.

Nominally healthy donors were sampled, though unrecorded immune exposures were likely. The genes are TRBV5-6 and TRBJ1-5, with 7 bases matching TRBD1. The sequence came from a man aged 35-49 years in good health and CMV-seronegative. Material: PBMCs. CDR3 nucleotides: TGTGCCAGCAGCTTGGGACAGGGACTCAATCAGCCCCAGCATTTT. Residues: CASSLGQGLNQPQHF. The variable domain in full, with the rest retrieved from reference TRBV5-6 and TRBJ1-5, is DAGVTQSPTHLIKTRGQQVTLRCSPKSGHDTVSWYQQALGQGPQFIFQYYEEEERQRGNFPDRFSGHQFPNYSSELNVNALLLGDSALYLCASSLGQGLNQPQHFGDGTRLSIL.